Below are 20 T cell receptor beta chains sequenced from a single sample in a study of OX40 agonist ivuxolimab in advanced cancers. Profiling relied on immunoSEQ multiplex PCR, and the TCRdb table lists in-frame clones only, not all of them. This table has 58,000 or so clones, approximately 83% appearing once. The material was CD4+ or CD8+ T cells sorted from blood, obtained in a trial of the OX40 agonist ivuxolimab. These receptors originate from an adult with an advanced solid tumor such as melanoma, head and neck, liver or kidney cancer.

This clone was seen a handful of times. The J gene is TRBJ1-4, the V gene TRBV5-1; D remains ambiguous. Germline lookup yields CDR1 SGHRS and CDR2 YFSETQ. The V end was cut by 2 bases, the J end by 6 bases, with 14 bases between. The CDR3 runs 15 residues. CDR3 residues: CASSFTPAQDEKLFF. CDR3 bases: TGCGCCAGCAGCTTTACCCCGGCCCAGGATGAAAAACTGTTTTTT.

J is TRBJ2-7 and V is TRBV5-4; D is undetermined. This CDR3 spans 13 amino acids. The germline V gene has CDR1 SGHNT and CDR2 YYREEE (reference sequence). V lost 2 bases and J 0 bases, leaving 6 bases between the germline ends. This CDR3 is CASSLPSSYEQYF. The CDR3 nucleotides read TGTGCCAGCAGCTTACCCAGCTCCTACGAGCAGTACTTC. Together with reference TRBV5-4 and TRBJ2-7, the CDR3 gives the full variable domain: ETGVTQSPTHLIKTRGQQVTLRCSSQSGHNTVSWYQQALGQGPQFIFQYYREEENGRGNFPPRFSGLQFPNYSSELNVNALELDDSALYLCASSLPSSYEQYFGPGTRLTVT.

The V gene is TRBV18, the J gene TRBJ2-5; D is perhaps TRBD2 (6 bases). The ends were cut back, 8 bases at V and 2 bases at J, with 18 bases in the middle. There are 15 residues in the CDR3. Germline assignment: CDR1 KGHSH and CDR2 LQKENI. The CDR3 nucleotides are TGTGCCAGCCGCGGGACTCTCTTGGCGCAAGAGACCCAGTACTTC. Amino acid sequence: CASRGTLLAQETQYF. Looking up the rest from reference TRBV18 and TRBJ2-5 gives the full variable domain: NAGVMQNPRHLVRRRGQEARLRCSPMKGHSHVYWYRQLPEEGLKFMVYLQKENIIDESGMPKERFSAEFPKEGPSILRIQQVVRGDSAAYFCASRGTLLAQETQYFGPGTRLLVL.

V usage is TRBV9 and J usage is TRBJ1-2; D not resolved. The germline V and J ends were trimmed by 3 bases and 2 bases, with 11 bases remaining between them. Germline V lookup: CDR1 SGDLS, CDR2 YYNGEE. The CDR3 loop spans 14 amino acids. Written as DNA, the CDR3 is TGTGCCAGCAGCGCCTTGGGGTCGAACTATGGCTACACCTTC. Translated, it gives CASSALGSNYGYTF.

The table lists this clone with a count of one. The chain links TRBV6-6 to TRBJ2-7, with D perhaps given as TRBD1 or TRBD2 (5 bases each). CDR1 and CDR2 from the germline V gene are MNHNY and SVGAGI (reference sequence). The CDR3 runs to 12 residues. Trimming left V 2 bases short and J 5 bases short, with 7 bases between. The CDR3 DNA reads TGTGCCAGCAGTTACGGGACCGACGAGCAGTACTTC. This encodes CASSYGTDEQYF.

The CDR3 nucleotides are TGTGCCAGCAACGGGCCCCTTAGCGGCTACACCTTC. Its translation: CASNGPLSGYTF. The V and J genes are TRBV5-6 and TRBJ1-2; D not certain. This CDR3 comprises 12 residues. With 6 bases removed from V and 8 bases from J, the gap between germline ends came to 14 bases. CDR1 is SGHDT and CDR2 is YYEEEE in the germline V gene. Variable domain in full (rest from reference TRBV5-6 and TRBJ1-2): DAGVTQSPTHLIKTRGQQVTLRCSPKSGHDTVSWYQQALGQGPQFIFQYYEEEERQRGNFPDRFSGHQFPNYSSELNVNALLLGDSALYLCASNGPLSGYTFGSGTRLTVV.

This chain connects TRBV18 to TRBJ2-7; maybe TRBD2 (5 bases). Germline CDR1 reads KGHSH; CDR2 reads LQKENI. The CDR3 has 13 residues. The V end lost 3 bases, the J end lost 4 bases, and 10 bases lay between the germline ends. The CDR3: CASSPPSLYEQYF. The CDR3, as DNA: TGTGCCAGCTCACCCCCTAGCCTGTACGAGCAGTACTTC.

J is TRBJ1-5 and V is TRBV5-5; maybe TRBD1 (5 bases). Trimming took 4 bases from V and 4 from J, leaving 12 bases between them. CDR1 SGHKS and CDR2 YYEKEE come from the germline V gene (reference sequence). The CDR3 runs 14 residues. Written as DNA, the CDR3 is TGTGCCAGCAGCCTGCAGGGTCCGAATCAGCCCCAGCATTTT. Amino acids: CASSLQGPNQPQHF.

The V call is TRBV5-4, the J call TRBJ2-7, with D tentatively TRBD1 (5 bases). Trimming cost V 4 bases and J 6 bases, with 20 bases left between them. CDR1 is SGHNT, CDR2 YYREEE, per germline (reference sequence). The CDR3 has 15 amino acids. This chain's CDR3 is CASSGSGLPQGEQYF. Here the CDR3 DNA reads TGTGCCAGCAGCGGAAGTGGCCTCCCTCAGGGCGAGCAGTACTTC. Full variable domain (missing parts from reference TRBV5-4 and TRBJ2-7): ETGVTQSPTHLIKTRGQQVTLRCSSQSGHNTVSWYQQALGQGPQFIFQYYREEENGRGNFPPRFSGLQFPNYSSELNVNALELDDSALYLCASSGSGLPQGEQYFGPGTRLTVT.

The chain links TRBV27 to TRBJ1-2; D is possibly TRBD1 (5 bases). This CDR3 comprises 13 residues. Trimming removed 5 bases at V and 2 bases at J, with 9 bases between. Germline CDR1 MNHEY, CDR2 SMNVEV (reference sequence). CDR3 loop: CASSNWGNYGYTF. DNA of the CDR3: TGTGCCAGCAGTAATTGGGGGAACTATGGCTACACCTTC.

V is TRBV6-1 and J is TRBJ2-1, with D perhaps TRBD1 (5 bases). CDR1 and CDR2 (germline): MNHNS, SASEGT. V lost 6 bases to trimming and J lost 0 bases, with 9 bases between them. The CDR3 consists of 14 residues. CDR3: CASRQDSSYNEQFF. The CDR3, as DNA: TGTGCCAGCAGGCAAGACAGCTCCTACAATGAGCAGTTCTTC.

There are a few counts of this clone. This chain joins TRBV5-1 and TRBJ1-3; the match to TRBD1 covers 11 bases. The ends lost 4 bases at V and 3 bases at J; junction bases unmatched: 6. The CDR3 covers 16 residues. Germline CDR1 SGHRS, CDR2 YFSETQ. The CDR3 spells CASSPRTGGDGNTIYF. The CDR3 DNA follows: TGCGCCAGCAGCCCGAGGACAGGGGGCGATGGAAACACCATATATTTT.

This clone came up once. CDR3 DNA sequence: TGCGCCAGCAGCCCGGGACAGGGGTACTACGAGCAGTACTTC. Amino acid sequence: CASSPGQGYYEQYF. This chain connects TRBV4-1 to TRBJ2-7; 10 nucleotides line up with TRBD1. V was pared by 4 bases and J by 3 bases, with 3 bases of the junction left unmatched. CDR3 length: 14 amino acids. Germline CDR1 MGHRA, CDR2 YSYEKL.

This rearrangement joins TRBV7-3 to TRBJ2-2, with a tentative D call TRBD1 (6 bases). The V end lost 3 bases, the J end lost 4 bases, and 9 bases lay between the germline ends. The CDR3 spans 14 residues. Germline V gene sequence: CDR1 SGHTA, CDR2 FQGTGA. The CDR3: CASSFQGTTGELFF. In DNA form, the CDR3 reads TGTGCCAGCAGCTTTCAGGGGACCACCGGGGAGCTGTTTTTT.

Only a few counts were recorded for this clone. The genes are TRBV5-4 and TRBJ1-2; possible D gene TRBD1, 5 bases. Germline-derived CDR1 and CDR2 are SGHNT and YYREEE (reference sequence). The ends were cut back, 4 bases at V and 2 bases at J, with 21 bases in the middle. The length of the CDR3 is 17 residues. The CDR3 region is CASSTSLILTDNYGYTF. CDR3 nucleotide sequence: TGTGCCAGCAGCACATCCCTCATTTTGACAGACAACTATGGCTACACCTTC.

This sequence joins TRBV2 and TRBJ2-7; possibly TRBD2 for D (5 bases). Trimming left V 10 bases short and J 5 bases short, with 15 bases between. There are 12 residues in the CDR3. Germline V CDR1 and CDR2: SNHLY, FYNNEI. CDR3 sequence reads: CATKLESDEQYF. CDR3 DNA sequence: TGTGCCACCAAACTAGAATCTGACGAGCAGTACTTC.

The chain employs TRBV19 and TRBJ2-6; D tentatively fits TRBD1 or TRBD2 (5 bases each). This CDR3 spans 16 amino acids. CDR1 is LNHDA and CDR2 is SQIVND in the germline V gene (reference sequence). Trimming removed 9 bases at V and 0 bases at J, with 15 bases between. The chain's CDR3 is CASLPRGASGANVLTF. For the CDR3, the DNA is TGTGCCAGCCTCCCTCGGGGCGCCTCTGGGGCCAACGTCCTGACTTTC.

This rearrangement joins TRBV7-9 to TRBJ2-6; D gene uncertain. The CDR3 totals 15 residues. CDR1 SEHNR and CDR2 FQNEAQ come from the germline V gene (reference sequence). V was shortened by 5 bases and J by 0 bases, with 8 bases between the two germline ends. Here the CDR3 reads CASSRTLSGANVLTF. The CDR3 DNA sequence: TGTGCCAGCAGCCGCACCCTCTCTGGGGCCAACGTCCTGACTTTC.

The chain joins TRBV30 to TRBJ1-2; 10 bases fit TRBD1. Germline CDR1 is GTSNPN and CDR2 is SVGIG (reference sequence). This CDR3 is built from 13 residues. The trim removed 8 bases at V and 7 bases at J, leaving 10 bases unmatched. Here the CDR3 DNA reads TGTGCCCAGGGACAGGGGTACGGCGGTGGCTACACCTTC. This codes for CAQGQGYGGGYTF.

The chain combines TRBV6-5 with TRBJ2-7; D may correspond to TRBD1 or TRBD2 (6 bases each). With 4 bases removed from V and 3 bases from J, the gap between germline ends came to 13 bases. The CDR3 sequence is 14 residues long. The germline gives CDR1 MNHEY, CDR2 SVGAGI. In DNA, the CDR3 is TGTGCCAGCAGTTTTTGGGGGGCCGGCTACGAGCAGTACTTC. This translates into CASSFWGAGYEQYF.